This T cell receptor beta chain was retrieved from a study of cytotoxic CD8 clonotypes in ibrutinib-treated CLL. Turning to the study itself: For this cohort, patients were about a dozen relapsed/refractory and around 15 treatment-naive, while about 17 were IGHV unmutated. Points from the study as a whole: At baseline, clonality was higher than in age-matched healthy donors and correlated with CD8+ counts. The study found public clonotypes uncommon, contracting or stable on treatment.

This clone showed up just a few times. The target antigen is unknown. The intended depth for sequencing was 1 in 200,000 to 1 in 1 million T cells. The protocol was immunoSEQ multiplex PCR, while the TCRdb copy is restricted to in-frame clones and leaves out a portion. The table lists 90,000 to 150,000 clones, roughly 60% of them singletons. CDR1 and CDR2 from the germline V gene are SGHTA and FQGNSA. CDR3 size: 15 residues. The J segment lost 1 base and the V segment lost 2 bases, leaving 1 base of the junction unmatched. This TCR was sampled from a human donor with chronic lymphocytic leukemia. The sample was PBMCs, taken after 24 months of ibrutinib treatment. The chain couples TRBV7-2 to TRBJ2-3, with 9 bases identical to TRBD2. The CDR3, as DNA: TGTGCCAGCAGCTTATGGACTAGCGGCACAGATACGCAGTATTTT. Its translation is CASSLWTSGTDTQYF.